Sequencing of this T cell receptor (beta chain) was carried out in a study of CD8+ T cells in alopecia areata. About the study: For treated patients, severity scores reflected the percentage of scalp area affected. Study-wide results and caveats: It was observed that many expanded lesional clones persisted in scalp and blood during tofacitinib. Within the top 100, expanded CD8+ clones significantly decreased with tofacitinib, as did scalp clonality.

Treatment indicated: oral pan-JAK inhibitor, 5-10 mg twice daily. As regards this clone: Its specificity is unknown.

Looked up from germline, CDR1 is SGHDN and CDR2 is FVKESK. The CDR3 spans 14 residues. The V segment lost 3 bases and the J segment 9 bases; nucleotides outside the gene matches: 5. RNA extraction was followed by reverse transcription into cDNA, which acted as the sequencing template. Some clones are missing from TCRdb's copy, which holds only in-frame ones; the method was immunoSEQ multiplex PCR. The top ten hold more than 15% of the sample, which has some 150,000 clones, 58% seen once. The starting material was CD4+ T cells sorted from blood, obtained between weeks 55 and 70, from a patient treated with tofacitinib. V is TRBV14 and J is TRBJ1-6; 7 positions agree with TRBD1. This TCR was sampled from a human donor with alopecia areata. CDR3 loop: CASSQGQRGSPLHF. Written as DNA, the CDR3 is TGTGCCAGCAGCCAGGGACAGCGGGGTTCACCCCTCCACTTT.